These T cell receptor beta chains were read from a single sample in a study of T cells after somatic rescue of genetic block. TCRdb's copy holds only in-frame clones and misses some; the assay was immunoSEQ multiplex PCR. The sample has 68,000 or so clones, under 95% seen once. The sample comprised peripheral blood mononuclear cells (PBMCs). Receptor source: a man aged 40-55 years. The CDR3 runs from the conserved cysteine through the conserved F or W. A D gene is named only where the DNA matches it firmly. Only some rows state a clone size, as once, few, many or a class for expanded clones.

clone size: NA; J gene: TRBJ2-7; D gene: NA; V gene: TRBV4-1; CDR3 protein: CASSQDVRSSYEQYF; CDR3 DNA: TGCGCCAGCAGCCAAGATGTCAGGAGCTCCTACGAGCAGTACTTC
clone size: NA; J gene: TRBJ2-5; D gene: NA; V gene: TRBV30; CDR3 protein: CAWSVQETQYF; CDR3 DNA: TGTGCCTGGAGTGTACAGGAGACCCAGTACTTC
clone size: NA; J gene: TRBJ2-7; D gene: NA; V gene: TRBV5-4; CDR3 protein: CASSTGDSYEQYF; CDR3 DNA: TGTGCCAGCAGCACCGGGGACTCCTACGAGCAGTACTTC
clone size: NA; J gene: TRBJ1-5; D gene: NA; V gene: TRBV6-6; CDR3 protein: CASSSQVQPQHF; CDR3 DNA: TGTGCCAGCAGTTCACAGGTTCAGCCCCAGCATTTT
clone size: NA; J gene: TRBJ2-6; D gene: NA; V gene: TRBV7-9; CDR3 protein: CASSPVGGPSGANVLTF; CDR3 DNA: TGTGCCAGCAGCCCGGTGGGGGGTCCCTCTGGGGCCAACGTCCTGACTTTC
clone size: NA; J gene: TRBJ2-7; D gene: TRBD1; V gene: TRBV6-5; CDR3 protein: CASRRQGGAYEQYF; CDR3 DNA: TGTGCCAGCAGGCGACAGGGGGGAGCCTACGAGCAGTACTTC
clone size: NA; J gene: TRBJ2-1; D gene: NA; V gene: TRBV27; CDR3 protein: CASSSLGTGAYNEQFF; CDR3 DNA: TGTGCCAGCAGTTCTCTCGGGACTGGTGCCTACAATGAGCAGTTCTTC
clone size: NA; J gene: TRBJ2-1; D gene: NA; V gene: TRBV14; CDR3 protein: CASSQLQPPAEQFF; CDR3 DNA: TGTGCCAGCAGCCAGCTCCAACCTCCGGCTGAGCAGTTCTTC
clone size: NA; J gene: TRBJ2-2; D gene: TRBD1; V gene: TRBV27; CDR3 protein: CASSPAGGLYTGELFF; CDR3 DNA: TGTGCCAGCAGCCCGGCAGGGGGCCTCTACACCGGGGAGCTGTTTTTT
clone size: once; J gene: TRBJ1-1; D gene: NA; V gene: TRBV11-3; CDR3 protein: CASSLVGGSEAFF; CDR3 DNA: TGTGCCAGCAGCTTAGTTGGTGGCTCTGAAGCTTTCTTT
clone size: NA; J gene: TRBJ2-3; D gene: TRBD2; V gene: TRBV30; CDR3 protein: CAWRRGSDTQYF; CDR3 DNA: TGTGCCTGGAGGCGGGGGTCCGATACGCAGTATTTT
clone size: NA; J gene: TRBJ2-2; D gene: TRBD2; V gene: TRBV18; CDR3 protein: CASSPQASGSHTGELFF; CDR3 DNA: TGTGCCAGCTCACCACAAGCGAGCGGGAGTCACACCGGGGAGCTGTTTTTT
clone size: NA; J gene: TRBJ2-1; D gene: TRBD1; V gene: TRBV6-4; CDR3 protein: CASRFRDRGDEQFF; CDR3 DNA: TGTGCCAGCAGATTCCGGGACAGGGGCGATGAGCAGTTCTTC
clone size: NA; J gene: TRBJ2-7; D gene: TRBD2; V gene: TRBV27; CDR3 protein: CASSPGTSGRHEQYF; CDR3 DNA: TGTGCCAGCAGTCCCGGGACTAGCGGGAGGCACGAGCAGTACTTC
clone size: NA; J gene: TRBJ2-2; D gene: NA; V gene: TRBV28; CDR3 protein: CASSSRQVGRTGELFF; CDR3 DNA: TGTGCCAGCAGTTCCCGACAGGTGGGCCGCACCGGGGAGCTGTTTTTT
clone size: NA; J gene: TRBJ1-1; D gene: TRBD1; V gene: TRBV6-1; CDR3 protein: CASHPQGGLNTEAFF; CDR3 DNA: TGTGCCAGTCACCCCCAGGGGGGGTTGAACACTGAAGCTTTCTTT
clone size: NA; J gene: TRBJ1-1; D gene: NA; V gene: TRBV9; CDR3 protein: CASSSGPPNTEAFF; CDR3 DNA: TGTGCCAGCAGCTCGGGACCCCCGAACACTGAAGCTTTCTTT
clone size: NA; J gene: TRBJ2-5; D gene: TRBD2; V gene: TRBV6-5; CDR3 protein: CASSYSFSGTQETQYF; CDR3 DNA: TGTGCCAGCAGTTATTCATTTAGCGGGACTCAAGAGACCCAGTACTTC
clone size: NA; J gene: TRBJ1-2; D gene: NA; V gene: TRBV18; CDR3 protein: CASSPLSGVVYGYTF; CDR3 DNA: TGTGCCAGCTCACCACTGTCAGGGGTTGTCTATGGCTACACCTTC
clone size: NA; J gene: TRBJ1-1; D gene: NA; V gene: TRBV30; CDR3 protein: CAWTKRGTEAFF; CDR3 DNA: TGTGCCTGGACAAAACGCGGCACTGAAGCTTTCTTT
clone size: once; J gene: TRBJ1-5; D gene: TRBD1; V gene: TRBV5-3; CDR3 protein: CARSESGQGAQPQHF; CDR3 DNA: TGTGCCAGAAGCGAATCGGGACAGGGGGCGCAGCCCCAGCATTTT
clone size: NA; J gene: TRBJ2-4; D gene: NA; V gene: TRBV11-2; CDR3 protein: CASTRGGAKNIQYF; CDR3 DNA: TGTGCCAGCACCCGAGGGGGAGCCAAAAACATTCAGTACTTC
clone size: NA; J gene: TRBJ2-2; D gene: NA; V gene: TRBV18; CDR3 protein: CASSPPYTGTTSTGELFF; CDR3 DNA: TGTGCCAGCTCGCCCCCCTACACCGGGACAACTAGCACCGGGGAGCTGTTTTTT
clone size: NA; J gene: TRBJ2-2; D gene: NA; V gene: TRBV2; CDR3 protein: CASSEALRATGELFF; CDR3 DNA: TGTGCCAGCAGTGAAGCGCTTCGAGCGACCGGGGAGCTGTTTTTT
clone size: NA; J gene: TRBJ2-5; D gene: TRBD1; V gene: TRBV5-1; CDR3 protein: CASSPRQGAETQYF; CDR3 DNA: TGCGCCAGCAGCCCCAGACAGGGGGCGGAGACCCAGTACTTC
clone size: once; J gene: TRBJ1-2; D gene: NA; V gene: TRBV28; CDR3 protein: CASATRVWGYTF; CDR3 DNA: TGTGCCAGCGCTACCCGGGTCTGGGGCTACACCTTC
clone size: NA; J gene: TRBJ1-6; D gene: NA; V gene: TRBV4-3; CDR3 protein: CASSQDSVTSAPLHF; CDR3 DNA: TGCGCCAGCAGCCAAGATAGCGTGACTTCGGCACCCCTCCACTTT
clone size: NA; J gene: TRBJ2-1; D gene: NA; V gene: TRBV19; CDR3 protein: CASSIRPGYEQFF; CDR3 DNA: TGTGCCAGTAGTATAAGGCCGGGGTACGAGCAGTTCTTC
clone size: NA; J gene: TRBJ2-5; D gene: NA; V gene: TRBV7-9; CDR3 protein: CASSPSDMETQYF; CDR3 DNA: TGTGCCAGCAGCCCGTCCGATATGGAGACCCAGTACTTC
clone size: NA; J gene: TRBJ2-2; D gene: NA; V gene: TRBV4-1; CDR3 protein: CASSQVNLVRYTGELFF; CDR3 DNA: TGCGCCAGCAGCCAAGTCAATCTTGTCAGATACACCGGGGAGCTGTTTTTT
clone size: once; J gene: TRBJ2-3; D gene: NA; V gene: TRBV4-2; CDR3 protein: CASSQEDSTDTQYF; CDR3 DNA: TGTGCCAGCAGCCAAGAGGACAGCACAGATACGCAGTATTTT
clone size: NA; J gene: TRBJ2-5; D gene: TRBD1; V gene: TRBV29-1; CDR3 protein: CSVMGQQETQYF; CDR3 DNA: TGCAGCGTTATGGGACAGCAAGAGACCCAGTACTTC
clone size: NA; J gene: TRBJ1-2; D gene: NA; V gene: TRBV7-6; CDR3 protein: CASSPRGGILYGYTF; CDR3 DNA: TGTGCCAGCAGCCCGCGGGGTGGTATCCTCTATGGCTACACCTTC
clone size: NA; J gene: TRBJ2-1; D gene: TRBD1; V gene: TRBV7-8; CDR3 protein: CASRGGQGLFNEQFF; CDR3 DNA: TGTGCCAGCAGGGGGGGACAGGGGTTGTTCAATGAGCAGTTCTTC
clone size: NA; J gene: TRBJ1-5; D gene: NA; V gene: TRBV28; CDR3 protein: CASRPPNQPQHF; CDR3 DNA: TGTGCCAGCAGACCCCCCAATCAGCCCCAGCATTTT
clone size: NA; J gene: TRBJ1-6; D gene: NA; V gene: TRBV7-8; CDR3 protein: CASSLAFNNSPLHF; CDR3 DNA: TGTGCCAGCAGCTTAGCCTTTAATAATTCACCCCTCCACTTT
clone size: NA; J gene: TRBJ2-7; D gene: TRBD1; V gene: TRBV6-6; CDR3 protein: CASSYVGTGVYEQYF; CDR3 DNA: TGTGCCAGCAGTTACGTCGGGACAGGGGTCTACGAGCAGTACTTC
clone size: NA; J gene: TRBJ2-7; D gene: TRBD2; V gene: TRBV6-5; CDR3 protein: CATAAGGSSYEQYF; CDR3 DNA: TGTGCCACCGCGGCGGGGGGGAGCTCCTACGAGCAGTACTTC
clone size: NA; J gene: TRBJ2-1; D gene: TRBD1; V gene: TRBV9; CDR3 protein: CASSVGGQGRLEQFF; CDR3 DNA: TGTGCCAGCAGCGTAGGCGGACAGGGAAGGCTTGAGCAGTTCTTC
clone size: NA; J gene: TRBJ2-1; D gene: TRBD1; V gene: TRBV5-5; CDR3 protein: CASSFGTGTGNNEQFF; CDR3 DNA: TGTGCCAGCAGCTTCGGGACCGGGACAGGGAACAATGAGCAGTTCTTC